The rows below give T cell receptor beta chains drawn from one sample of a study of OX40 agonist ivuxolimab in advanced cancers. The repertoire was sequenced with immunoSEQ multiplex PCR; TCRdb's copy has only in-frame clones and lacks some. The sample lists 72,000 or so clones, roughly 87% occurring once. The sample consisted of CD4+ or CD8+ T cells sorted from blood, taken in a trial of the OX40 agonist ivuxolimab. Every receptor here comes from an adult with an advanced solid tumor such as melanoma, head and neck, liver or kidney cancer. The CDR3 runs from the conserved cysteine through the conserved F or W. D genes are given only for firm matches. Some rows mark clone size as missing; the rest say once, few, many or name a class of expanded clone.

TRBV10-2	TRBD1	TRBJ1-1	-	CASSQGADTEAFF	TGCGCCAGCAGCCAGGGGGCAGACACTGAAGCTTTCTTT
TRBV30	TRBD2	TRBJ2-1	-	CAWGVLGGNYNEQFF	TGTGCCTGGGGGGTACTGGGAGGGAACTACAATGAGCAGTTCTTC
TRBV5-6	-	TRBJ1-2	once	CASSSQGRRNYGYTF	TGTGCCAGCAGCTCACAGGGAAGACGTAACTATGGCTACACCTTC
TRBV19	TRBD1	TRBJ1-5	-	CASSIRDRVDQPQHF	TGTGCCAGTAGTATCCGGGACAGGGTAGACCAGCCCCAGCATTTT
TRBV7-9	-	TRBJ2-1	-	CASSLDLLQGLSDEQFF	TGTGCCAGCAGCTTAGATCTTTTACAGGGATTATCGGACGAGCAGTTCTTC
TRBV30	-	TRBJ2-7	once	CAWSRGLPQQYF	TGTGCCTGGAGTAGGGGTCTACCTCAGCAGTACTTC
TRBV11-1	-	TRBJ2-7	-	CASSLAAGVAYEQYF	TGTGCCAGCAGCTTAGCGGCAGGGGTCGCCTACGAGCAGTACTTC
TRBV6-5	-	TRBJ1-3	-	CASSSHGQSSGNTIYF	TGTGCCAGCAGTTCTCACGGACAAAGCTCTGGAAACACCATATATTTT
TRBV6-6	-	TRBJ2-7	-	CASSPGVGYEQYF	TGTGCCAGCAGTCCAGGGGTAGGCTACGAGCAGTACTTC
TRBV19	-	TRBJ2-1	once	CASSKDRQVQNEQFF	TGTGCCAGTAGTAAAGACAGGCAAGTTCAGAATGAGCAGTTCTTC
TRBV6-6	-	TRBJ2-7	few	CASSYGGGAGSYEQYF	TGTGCCAGCAGTTACGGAGGTGGGGCGGGGTCCTACGAGCAGTACTTC
TRBV19	TRBD2	TRBJ2-3	-	CASSIKAGGTDTQYF	TGTGCCAGTAGTATTAAGGCGGGGGGCACAGATACGCAGTATTTT
TRBV5-6	-	TRBJ2-1	-	CASTPPGVNEQFF	TGTGCCAGCACCCCTCCTGGGGTCAATGAGCAGTTCTTC
TRBV10-3	-	TRBJ1-1	-	CAISVSRGPNTEAFF	TGTGCCATCAGTGTCTCAAGGGGTCCGAACACTGAAGCTTTCTTT
TRBV30	-	TRBJ1-5	-	CAWSADRGRDQPQHF	TGTGCCTGGAGCGCGGACCGGGGGCGGGATCAGCCCCAGCATTTT
TRBV6-1	TRBD1	TRBJ1-3	-	CASGGQMIGNTIYF	TGTGCCAGCGGGGGACAGATGATAGGAAACACCATATATTTT
TRBV19	TRBD1	TRBJ1-2	-	CASSVPWGQGSEGYTF	TGTGCCAGTAGTGTACCTTGGGGACAGGGGTCGGAGGGCTACACCTTC
TRBV5-1	TRBD1	TRBJ2-7	-	CASSFGQGTGYEQYF	TGCGCCAGCAGCTTTGGACAGGGAACCGGCTACGAGCAGTACTTC
TRBV4-1	-	TRBJ2-5	-	CASSQWGARAKETQYF	TGCGCCAGCAGCCAATGGGGGGCTCGGGCTAAAGAGACCCAGTACTTC
TRBV7-9	-	TRBJ1-1	-	CASRPTENTEAFF	TGTGCCAGCAGACCGACAGAGAACACTGAAGCTTTCTTT
TRBV5-1	TRBD1	TRBJ2-3	-	CASSLAGTGGTDTQYF	TGCGCCAGCAGCTTGGCCGGTACAGGGGGCACAGATACGCAGTATTTT
TRBV27	TRBD1	TRBJ1-2	-	CASGDRAKDGYTF	TGTGCCAGCGGCGACAGGGCGAAGGATGGCTACACCTTC
TRBV6-1	-	TRBJ1-2	-	CASRQPASNYGYTF	TGTGCCAGCAGACAGCCAGCGTCTAACTATGGCTACACCTTC
TRBV7-6	-	TRBJ1-1	-	CASSLTSGTRNTEAFF	TGTGCCAGCAGCCTAACCTCCGGGACAAGGAACACTGAAGCTTTCTTT
TRBV2	-	TRBJ1-5	-	CASTQGYSNQPQHF	TGTGCCAGCACACAGGGCTATAGCAATCAGCCCCAGCATTTT
TRBV7-8	-	TRBJ1-2	-	CASSLRSGRTVSYGYTF	TGTGCCAGCAGCTTACGGTCGGGCCGCACAGTGAGCTATGGCTACACCTTC
TRBV25-1	-	TRBJ2-7	-	CASRGGRAYEQYF	TGTGCCAGCAGGGGGGGTCGAGCTTACGAGCAGTACTTC
TRBV2	TRBD2	TRBJ2-7	-	CASRGEGRRGEQYF	TGTGCCAGCAGAGGGGAGGGGCGAAGGGGCGAGCAGTACTTC
TRBV10-3	-	TRBJ1-1	-	CAISQGSTEAFF	TGTGCCATCAGCCAGGGTAGCACTGAAGCTTTCTTT
TRBV6-1	TRBD1	TRBJ1-6	-	CASRKGQNNSPLHF	TGTGCCAGCAGGAAGGGACAGAATAATTCACCCCTCCACTTT
TRBV11-2	-	TRBJ2-3	-	CASSLRDPTDTQYF	TGTGCCAGCAGCCTCCGGGACCCCACAGATACGCAGTATTTT
TRBV19	TRBD1	TRBJ1-1	once	CASTTWTGGRDTEAFF	TGTGCCAGTACCACGTGGACAGGAGGGAGAGACACTGAAGCTTTCTTT
TRBV2	-	TRBJ2-3	once	CASRRRGATDTQYF	TGTGCCAGCAGGAGGCGGGGAGCCACAGATACGCAGTATTTT
TRBV2	-	TRBJ1-1	-	CASSARTATNTEAFF	TGTGCCAGCAGTGCTAGGACAGCAACGAACACTGAAGCTTTCTTT
TRBV2	TRBD2	TRBJ2-2	-	CASQPPSGRNTGELFF	TGTGCCAGCCAACCTCCAAGCGGGAGAAACACCGGGGAGCTGTTTTTT
TRBV9	TRBD2	TRBJ2-1	-	CASSLGLAGYNEQFF	TGTGCCAGCAGCCTCGGACTAGCGGGCTACAATGAGCAGTTCTTC
TRBV2	-	TRBJ2-3	-	CASRHPGQHTDTQYF	TGTGCCAGCAGGCACCCCGGACAGCACACAGATACGCAGTATTTT
TRBV4-1	-	TRBJ1-4	few	CASSQSGTSAEKLFF	TGCGCCAGCAGCCAATCGGGGACTTCGGCGGAAAAACTGTTTTTT
TRBV5-4	-	TRBJ2-5	-	CASSLVPGETRYF	TGTGCCAGCAGCTTGGTACCAGGGGAGACCCGGTACTTC
TRBV14	TRBD2	TRBJ2-3	-	CASSKSSGARTDTQYF	TGTGCCAGCAGCAAGTCTAGCGGGGCCCGCACAGATACGCAGTATTTT
TRBV11-2	TRBD1	TRBJ2-1	-	CASSLTGNNEQFF	TGTGCCAGCAGCTTGACAGGGAACAATGAGCAGTTCTTC
TRBV5-4	TRBD1	TRBJ1-2	-	CAGGDRVSYGYTF	TGTGCCGGAGGTGACAGGGTGAGCTATGGCTACACCTTC
TRBV15	-	TRBJ2-1	-	CATGRGGIGEQFF	TGTGCCACCGGACGAGGGGGGATCGGTGAGCAGTTCTTC
TRBV18	-	TRBJ1-1	-	CASSPQEGSTEAFF	TGTGCCAGCTCACCCCAGGAGGGTAGCACTGAAGCTTTCTTT
TRBV27	TRBD2	TRBJ2-5	-	CASSLKTGLAGGRETQYF	TGTGCCAGCAGTTTAAAAACCGGACTAGCGGGAGGAAGAGAGACCCAGTACTTC
TRBV29-1	TRBD1	TRBJ2-2	-	CSAENRGVGTGELFF	TGCAGCGCCGAGAACAGGGGTGTAGGAACCGGGGAGCTGTTTTTT
TRBV9	-	TRBJ1-2	-	CAPTSTSGYTF	TGTGCCCCTACTTCGACCTCTGGCTACACCTTC
TRBV6-5	-	TRBJ2-5	-	CASRRQTQETQYF	TGTGCCAGCAGGCGACAGACACAAGAGACCCAGTACTTC
TRBV18	-	TRBJ1-4	-	CASSPPAQGQGKLFF	TGTGCCAGCTCACCACCGGCGCAGGGCCAGGGAAAACTGTTTTTT
TRBV11-2	TRBD1	TRBJ2-2	-	CASSFRGQGGELFF	TGTGCCAGCAGCTTTAGGGGGCAGGGCGGGGAGCTGTTTTTT
TRBV10-3	-	TRBJ1-1	-	CAISEGQMNTEAFF	TGTGCCATCAGTGAAGGGCAGATGAACACTGAAGCTTTCTTT
TRBV18	TRBD1	TRBJ1-2	-	CASSPQLRDRGQGGYTF	TGTGCCAGCTCACCACAACTCAGGGACAGGGGACAGGGTGGCTACACCTTC
TRBV19	-	TRBJ2-3	-	CASSIVSGTDTQYF	TGTGCCAGTAGTATAGTCTCCGGCACAGATACGCAGTATTTT
TRBV10-3	TRBD1	TRBJ1-6	-	CAISGDSDSPLHF	TGTGCCATCAGTGGGGACAGTGACTCACCCCTCCACTTT